These 13 T cell receptor beta chains came from one sample sequenced in a study of control samples from healthy donors and cancer patients. Profiled with immunoSEQ multiplex PCR; TCRdb holds only in-frame clones, not every one. The table records roughly 130,000 clones, roughly 90% of them present only once. Material: blood. The receptors were sampled from a man in his fifties or sixties in good health.

This chain connects TRBV28 to TRBJ2-5; 11 positions agree with TRBD2. This CDR3 spans 16 amino acids. In germline, CDR1 is MDHEN, CDR2 SYDVKM. V was clipped by 5 bases and J by 2 bases; unmatched bases: 7. The CDR3 region is CASSTRLAGPQETQYF. As DNA, the CDR3 is TGTGCCAGCAGTACGCGACTAGCGGGGCCTCAAGAGACCCAGTACTTC.

This sequence joins TRBV27 and TRBJ2-1; 7 bases are shared with TRBD2. Germline assignment: CDR1 MNHEY and CDR2 SMNVEV (reference sequence). V lost 4 bases to trimming and J lost 6 bases; unmatched junction nucleotides: 3. The CDR3 is 13 amino acids. The CDR3 sequence is CASSWTSGNEQFF. The CDR3 nucleotides are TGTGCCAGCAGTTGGACTAGTGGCAATGAGCAGTTCTTC.

This clone was counted between two and nine times. This rearrangement joins TRBV5-1 to TRBJ1-2, with 12 bases aligning to TRBD1. Germline CDR1 reads SGHRS; CDR2 reads YFSETQ. Trimming took 5 bases from V and 4 from J; bases not matched to a gene: 9. CDR3 length: 16 residues. DNA for the CDR3: TGCGCCAGCAGTCCCGGGACAGGGGGCTTTTTCTATGGCTACACCTTC. Its protein is CASSPGTGGFFYGYTF.

This chain connects TRBV30 to TRBJ2-3; perhaps TRBD1 as D (5 bases). In germline, CDR1 is GTSNPN, CDR2 SVGIG (reference sequence). The CDR3 extends over 12 amino acids. V gave up 7 bases and J gave up 2 bases, with 10 bases separating them. The CDR3 is CAYSQDTDTQYF. DNA for the CDR3: TGTGCCTACTCACAGGACACAGATACGCAGTATTTT.

The chain combines TRBV2 with TRBJ1-6; D might be TRBD1 (5 bases). CDR3 length: 13 amino acids. V was cut by 7 bases and J by 8 bases, with 12 bases left in between. CDR1 and CDR2 (germline): SNHLY, FYNNEI. CDR3 sequence reads: CASTSGRDSPLHF. The CDR3 DNA reads as TGTGCCAGCACGTCAGGGAGGGATTCACCCCTCCACTTT.

The J gene is TRBJ2-7, the V gene TRBV27; D might be TRBD1 (5 bases). Trimming left V 5 bases short and J 3 bases short, with 20 bases between. Per the germline V gene, CDR1 is MNHEY and CDR2 is SMNVEV (reference sequence). This CDR3 has 16 residues. DNA of the CDR3: TGTGCCAGCAGTAAGTTTAGTGGGGCTAGAGGCTACGAGCAGTACTTC. Its translation is CASSKFSGARGYEQYF.

CDR3 protein: CASSEVGRDRNSYEQYF. For the CDR3, the DNA is TGTGCCAGCAGTGAAGTAGGAAGAGACCGGAATTCCTACGAGCAGTACTTC. This rearrangement joins TRBV6-1 to TRBJ2-7, with D unresolved. The V gene lost 1 base and the J gene lost 1 base, with 17 bases spanning the gap. Germline CDR1 and CDR2: MNHNS and SASEGT. The CDR3 consists of 17 residues.

The J gene is TRBJ1-1, the V gene TRBV30; the D gene is possibly TRBD1 (5 bases). Looked up from germline, CDR1 is GTSNPN and CDR2 is SVGIG (reference sequence). The CDR3 is made up of 13 amino acids. V was shortened by 4 bases and J by 4 bases, with 13 bases between the two germline ends. CDR3 in amino acids: CAWTRESVTEAFF. The DNA of the CDR3 is TGTGCCTGGACCAGGGAGAGCGTCACTGAAGCTTTCTTT. The full variable domain, its missing parts supplied by reference TRBV30 and TRBJ1-1, is SQTIHQWPATLVQPVGSPLSLECTVEGTSNPNLYWYRQAAGRGLQLLFYSVGIGQISSEVPQNLSASRPQDRQFILSSKKLLLSDSGFYLCAWTRESVTEAFFGQGTRLTVV.

The CDR3 sequence is CASSESWGESGEQYF. CDR3 nucleotides: TGCGCCAGCAGTGAGTCTTGGGGGGAGTCGGGAGAGCAGTACTTC. The rearrangement joins TRBV10-2 to TRBJ2-7; a possible D gene is TRBD2 (6 bases). CDR3 length equals 15 residues. Deletions cut 0 bases from V and 7 bases from J, with 16 bases between. Germline CDR1 is WSHSY and CDR2 is SAAADI.

The V gene is TRBV29-1, the J gene TRBJ2-7; the match to TRBD2 covers 8 bases. The CDR3 consists of 14 residues. The junction had 9 bases not matched to a gene; V was cut back by 6 bases and J by 2 bases. Per the germline V gene, CDR1 is SQVTM and CDR2 is ANQGSEA. The CDR3 here is CSVEPAGAPYEQYF. The DNA of the CDR3 is TGCAGCGTCGAACCAGCGGGGGCACCCTACGAGCAGTACTTC.

The chain is built from TRBV4-2 and TRBJ1-2, with 9 bases identical to TRBD1. The length of the CDR3 is 19 residues. Per germline, CDR1 LGHNA and CDR2 YNFKEQ. V was clipped by 10 bases and J by 1 base; unmatched bases: 22. The CDR3 here is CAILKPGDRDFLSNYGYTF. CDR3 DNA sequence: TGTGCCATCCTCAAACCGGGGGACAGGGACTTTCTTAGTAACTATGGCTACACCTTC.

This chain joins TRBV10-3 and TRBJ1-2; tentatively, D is TRBD1 (5 bases). This CDR3 has 13 residues. Between the trimmed V and J ends, which lost 6 bases and 3 bases, there was a span of 11 bases. The V gene's germline CDR1 is ENHRY and CDR2 SYGVKD. CDR3 sequence reads: CAIRGGTYYGYTF. CDR3 DNA: TGTGCCATCAGGGGCGGGACGTACTATGGCTACACCTTC.

This sequence joins TRBV10-1 and TRBJ1-1; D remains unclear. This CDR3 spans 13 amino acids. CDR1 and CDR2 from the germline V gene are WNHNN and SYGVQD (reference sequence). Trimming removed 9 bases from V and 0 bases from J, with 11 bases in between. CDR3 residues: CASAEGLNTEAFF. Here the CDR3 DNA reads TGCGCCAGTGCGGAGGGCTTGAACACTGAAGCTTTCTTT.